What follows describes a single T cell receptor beta chain. The CDR3 totals 13 residues. Trimming took 2 bases from V and 3 from J, leaving 6 bases between them. Per germline, CDR1 SGHTS and CDR2 YDEGEE. Using RNA transcripts as the source, TCR beta CDR3 regions were amplified. The HTBI primer set drove a first-round RT-PCR of the TCR CDR3. Using its own MiXCR run on the multiplex PCR reads, TCRdb lists one record per CDR3 protein. The sample records roughly 550,000 distinct CDR3 sequences, around 16% being singletons. The data belong to a study of T cells in Graves' hyperthyroidism and ophthalmopathy.

The V and J genes are TRBV5-8 and TRBJ1-5; D gene ambiguous. The sequencing sample was made of blood. The TCR was taken from a woman in her 30s with Graves' ophthalmopathy. CDR3 loop: CASSFQSNQPQHF. In DNA form, the CDR3 reads TGTGCCAGCAGCTTCCAGTCCAATCAGCCCCAGCATTTT.